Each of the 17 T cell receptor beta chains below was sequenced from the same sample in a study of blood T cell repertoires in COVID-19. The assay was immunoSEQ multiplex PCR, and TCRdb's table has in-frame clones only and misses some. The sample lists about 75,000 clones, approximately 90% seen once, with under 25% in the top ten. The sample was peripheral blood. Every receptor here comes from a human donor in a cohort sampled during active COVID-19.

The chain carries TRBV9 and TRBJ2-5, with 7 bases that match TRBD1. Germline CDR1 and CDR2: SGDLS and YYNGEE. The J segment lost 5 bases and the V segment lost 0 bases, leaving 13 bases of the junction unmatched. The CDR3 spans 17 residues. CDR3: CASSVGIGQVGMETQYF. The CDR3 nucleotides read TGTGCCAGCAGCGTAGGAATAGGACAGGTTGGTATGGAGACCCAGTACTTC. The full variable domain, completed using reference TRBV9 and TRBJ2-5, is DSGVTQTPKHLITATGQRVTLRCSPRSGDLSVYWYQQSLDQGLQFLIQYYNGEERAKGNILERFSAQQFPDLHSELNLSSLELGDSALYFCASSVGIGQVGMETQYFGPGTRLLVL.

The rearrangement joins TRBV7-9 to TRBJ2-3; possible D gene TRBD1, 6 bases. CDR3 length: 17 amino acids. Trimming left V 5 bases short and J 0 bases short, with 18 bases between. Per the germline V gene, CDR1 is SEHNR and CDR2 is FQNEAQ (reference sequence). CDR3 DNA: TGTGCCAGCAGCCACAACACACAGGGTCGTAGCACAGATACGCAGTATTTT. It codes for CASSHNTQGRSTDTQYF.

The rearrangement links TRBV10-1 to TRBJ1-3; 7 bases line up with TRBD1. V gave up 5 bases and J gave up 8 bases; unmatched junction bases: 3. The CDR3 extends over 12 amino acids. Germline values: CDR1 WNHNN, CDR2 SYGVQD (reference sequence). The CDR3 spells CASSTGDHTIYF. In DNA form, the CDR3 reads TGCGCCAGCAGTACAGGGGATCACACCATATATTTT.

CDR3 DNA: TGTGCCAGCAGCTTAGGAGGGGACACCGGCGGGGAGCTGTTTTTT. Amino acid sequence: CASSLGGDTGGELFF. The chain couples TRBV7-8 to TRBJ2-2; TRBD1 might be the D (6 bases). Germline assignment: CDR1 SGHVS and CDR2 FQNEAQ. The CDR3 length is 15 residues. Trimming took off 1 base at V and 7 bases at J, with 13 bases between the two ends.

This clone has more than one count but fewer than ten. The DNA of the CDR3 is TGTGCCAGCAGCTTGGGTGGGGGGGATCAGCCCCAGCATTTT. This encodes CASSLGGGDQPQHF. The chain is built from TRBV5-4 and TRBJ1-5, with D tentatively TRBD1 (5 bases). V lost 0 bases and J 5 bases, leaving 9 bases between the germline ends. CDR1 SGHNT and CDR2 YYREEE come from the germline V gene (reference sequence). The CDR3 is 14 amino acids.

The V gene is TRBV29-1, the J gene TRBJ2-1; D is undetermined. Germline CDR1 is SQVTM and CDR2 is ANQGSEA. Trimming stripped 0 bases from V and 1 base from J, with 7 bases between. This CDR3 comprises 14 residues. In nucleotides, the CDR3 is TGCAGCGTTGAAGACAGGTCTTCCTACAATGAGCAGTTCTTC. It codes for CSVEDRSSYNEQFF.

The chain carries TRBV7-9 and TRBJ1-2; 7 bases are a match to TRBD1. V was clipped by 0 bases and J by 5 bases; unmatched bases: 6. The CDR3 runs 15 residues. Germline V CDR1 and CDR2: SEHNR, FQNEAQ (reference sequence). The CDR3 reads CASSLAGRGLYGYTF. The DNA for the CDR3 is TGTGCCAGCAGCTTAGCTGGCAGGGGGTTATATGGCTACACCTTC.

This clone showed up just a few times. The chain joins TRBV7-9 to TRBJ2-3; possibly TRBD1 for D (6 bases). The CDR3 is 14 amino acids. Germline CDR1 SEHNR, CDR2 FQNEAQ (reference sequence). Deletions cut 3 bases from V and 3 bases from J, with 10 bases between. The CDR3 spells CASSLRGQTDTQYF. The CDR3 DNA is TGTGCCAGCAGCTTGAGAGGACAGACAGATACGCAGTATTTT.

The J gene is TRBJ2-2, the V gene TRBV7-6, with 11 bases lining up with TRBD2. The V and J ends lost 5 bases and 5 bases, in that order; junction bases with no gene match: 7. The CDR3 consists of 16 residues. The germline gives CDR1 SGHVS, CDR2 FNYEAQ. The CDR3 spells CASSPTSGRWTGELFF. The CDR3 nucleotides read TGTGCCAGCAGCCCCACTAGCGGGAGATGGACCGGGGAGCTGTTTTTT.

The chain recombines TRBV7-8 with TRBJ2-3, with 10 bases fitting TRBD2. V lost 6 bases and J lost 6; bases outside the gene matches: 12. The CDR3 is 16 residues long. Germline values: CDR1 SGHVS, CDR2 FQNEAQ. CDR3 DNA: TGTGCCAGCAGTCCTAGCGGGAGCCTCGCATCTGATACGCAGTATTTT. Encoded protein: CASSPSGSLASDTQYF.

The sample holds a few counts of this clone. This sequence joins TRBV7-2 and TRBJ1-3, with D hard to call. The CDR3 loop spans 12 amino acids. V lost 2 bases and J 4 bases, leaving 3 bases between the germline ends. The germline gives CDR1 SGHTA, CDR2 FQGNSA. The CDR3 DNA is TGTGCCAGCAGCTTACAAGGAAACACCATATATTTT. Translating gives CASSLQGNTIYF.

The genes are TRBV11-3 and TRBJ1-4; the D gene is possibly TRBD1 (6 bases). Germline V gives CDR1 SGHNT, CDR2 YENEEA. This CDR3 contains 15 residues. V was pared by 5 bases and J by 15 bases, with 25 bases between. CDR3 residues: CASSPPWFGGGRVFF. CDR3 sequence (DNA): TGTGCCAGCAGCCCGCCCTGGTTTGGGGGGGGCAGGGTGTTTTTT.

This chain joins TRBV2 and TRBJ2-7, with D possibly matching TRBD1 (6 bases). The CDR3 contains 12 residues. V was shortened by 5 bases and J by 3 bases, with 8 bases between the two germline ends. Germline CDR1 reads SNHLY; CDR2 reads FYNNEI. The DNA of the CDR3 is TGTGCCAGCAGTCGGGACAACTACGAGCAGTACTTC. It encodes CASSRDNYEQYF.

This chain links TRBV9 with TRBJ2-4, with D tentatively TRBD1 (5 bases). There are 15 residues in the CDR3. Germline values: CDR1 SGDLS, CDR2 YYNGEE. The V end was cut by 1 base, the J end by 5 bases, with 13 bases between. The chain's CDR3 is CASSVSGAGENIQYF. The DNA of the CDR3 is TGTGCCAGCAGCGTAAGTGGGGCCGGCGAAAACATTCAGTACTTC.

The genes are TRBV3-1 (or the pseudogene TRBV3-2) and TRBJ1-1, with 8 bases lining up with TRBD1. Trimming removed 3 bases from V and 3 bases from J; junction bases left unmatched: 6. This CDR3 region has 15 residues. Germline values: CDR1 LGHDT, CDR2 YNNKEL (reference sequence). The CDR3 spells CASSQTGAGDTEAFF. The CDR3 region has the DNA TGTGCCAGCAGCCAGACAGGGGCAGGGGACACTGAAGCTTTCTTT.

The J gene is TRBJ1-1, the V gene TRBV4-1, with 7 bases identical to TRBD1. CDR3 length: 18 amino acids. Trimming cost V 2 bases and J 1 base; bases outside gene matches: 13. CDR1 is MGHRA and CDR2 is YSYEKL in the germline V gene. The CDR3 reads CASSQPHEGAGANTEAFF. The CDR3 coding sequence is TGCGCCAGCAGCCAACCACACGAGGGGGCCGGGGCGAACACTGAAGCTTTCTTT.

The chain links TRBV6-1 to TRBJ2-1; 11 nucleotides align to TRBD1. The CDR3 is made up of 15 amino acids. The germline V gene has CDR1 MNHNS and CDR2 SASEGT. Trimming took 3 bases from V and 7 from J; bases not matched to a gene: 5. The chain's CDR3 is CASSDHGTGGNEQFF. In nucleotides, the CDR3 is TGTGCCAGCAGTGACCACGGGACAGGGGGTAATGAGCAGTTCTTC.